The entry below gives a single TCR beta chain sequence along with its context. These data belong to a study of blood T cell repertoires in COVID-19. Study-wide background: Material from acute and convalescent COVID-19 was sourced from the United States, Italy and Spain. PBMCs, B-cell-depleted T cells, or T cells provided the cDNA or gDNA that made up the material.

Original processing notes: Nucleated cell number was recorded as an estimate derived from reference gene primer amplification. Assay used: immunoSEQ multiplex PCR; TCRdb lists only in-frame clones, some missing. The V and J calls and clone size were taken over from that table, and D and trimming were inferred from the DNA. The sample lists 120,000 or so clones, more than 75% seen once, with about 1.5% in the top ten. The V end was cut by 0 bases, the J end by 5 bases, with 18 bases between. The CDR3 sequence is 16 residues long. Germline-derived CDR1 and CDR2 are SGHRS and YFSETQ. Sequencing used peripheral blood. This chain joins TRBV5-1 and TRBJ2-7, with D possibly being TRBD2 (7 bases). This clonotype was sampled from a human donor in a cohort sampled during active COVID-19. CDR3 sequence (DNA): TGCGCCAGCAGCTTGGTAGTTAGTAGGGGGGGCCACGAGCAGTACTTC. It encodes CASSLVVSRGGHEQYF.